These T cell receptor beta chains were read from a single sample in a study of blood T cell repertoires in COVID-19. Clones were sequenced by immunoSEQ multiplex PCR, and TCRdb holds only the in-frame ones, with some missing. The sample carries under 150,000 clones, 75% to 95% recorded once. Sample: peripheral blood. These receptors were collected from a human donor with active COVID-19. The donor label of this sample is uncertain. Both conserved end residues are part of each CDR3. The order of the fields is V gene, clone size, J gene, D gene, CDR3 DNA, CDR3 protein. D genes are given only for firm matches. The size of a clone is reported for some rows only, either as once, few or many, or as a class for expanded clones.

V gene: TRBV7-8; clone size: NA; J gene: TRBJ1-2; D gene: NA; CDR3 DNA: TGTGCCAGCAGCCCAGACAGGAGATTCTCTGGCTACACCTTC; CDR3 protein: CASSPDRRFSGYTF
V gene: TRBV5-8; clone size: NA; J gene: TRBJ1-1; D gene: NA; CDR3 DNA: TGTGCCAGCAGCTTGCGGGGGTTGGACACTGAAGCTTTCTTT; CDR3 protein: CASSLRGLDTEAFF
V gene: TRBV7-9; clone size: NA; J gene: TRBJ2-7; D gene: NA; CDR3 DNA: TGTGCCAGCAGCTACGCGCGGGGTTACGAGCAGTACTTC; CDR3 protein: CASSYARGYEQYF
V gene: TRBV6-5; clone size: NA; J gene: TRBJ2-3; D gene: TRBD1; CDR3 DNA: TGTGCCAGCAGTTACTACAGGGGGCGCGGTACGGATACGCAGTATTTT; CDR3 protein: CASSYYRGRGTDTQYF
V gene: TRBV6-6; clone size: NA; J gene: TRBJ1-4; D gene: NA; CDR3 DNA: TGTGCCAGCAACCAGGCTGATGAAAAACTGTTTTTT; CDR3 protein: CASNQADEKLFF
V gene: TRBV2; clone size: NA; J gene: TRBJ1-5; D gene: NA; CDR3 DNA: TGTGCCAGCAGTGCCAGGGGCCCGGATCAGCCCCAGCATTTT; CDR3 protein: CASSARGPDQPQHF
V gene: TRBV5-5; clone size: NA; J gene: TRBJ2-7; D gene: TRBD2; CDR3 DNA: TGTGCCAGCAGCTTGGGACTAGCGGTTAGCTCCTACGAGCAGTACTTC; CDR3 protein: CASSLGLAVSSYEQYF
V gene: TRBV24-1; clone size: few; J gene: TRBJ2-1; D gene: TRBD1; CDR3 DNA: TGTGCCACCAGTGATTCGGGACAGGGCTCCTACAATGAGCAGTTCTTC; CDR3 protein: CATSDSGQGSYNEQFF
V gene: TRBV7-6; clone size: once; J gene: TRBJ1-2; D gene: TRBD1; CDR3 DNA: TGTGCCAGCAGCTTAGGTGGGACAGAAAAATCTGGCTACACCTTC; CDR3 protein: CASSLGGTEKSGYTF
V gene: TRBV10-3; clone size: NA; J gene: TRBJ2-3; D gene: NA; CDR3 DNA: TGTGCCAACCGGGACACAAGCACAGATACGCAGTATTTT; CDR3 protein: CANRDTSTDTQYF
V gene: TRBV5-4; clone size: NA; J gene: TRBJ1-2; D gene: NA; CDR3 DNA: TGTGCCAGCAGCTTGGACAGTATCTACGGCTACACCTTC; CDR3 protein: CASSLDSIYGYTF
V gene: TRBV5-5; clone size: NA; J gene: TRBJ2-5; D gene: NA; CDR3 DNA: TGTGCCAGCAGCCAGGATATCCCGGCGAGAGAGACCCAGTACTTC; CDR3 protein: CASSQDIPARETQYF
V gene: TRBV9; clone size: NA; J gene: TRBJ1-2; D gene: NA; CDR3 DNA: TGTGCCAGCAGCTTAGGGAGTAACTATGGCTACACCTTC; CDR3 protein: CASSLGSNYGYTF
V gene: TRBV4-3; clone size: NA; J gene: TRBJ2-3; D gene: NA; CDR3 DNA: TGCGCCAGCAGCCAAACCGACAGGACCCCTACGGGTACGCAGTATTTT; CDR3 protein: CASSQTDRTPTGTQYF
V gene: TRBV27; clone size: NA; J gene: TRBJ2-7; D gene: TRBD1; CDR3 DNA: TGTGCCAGCGGGTTTACAGGGGGGTCCTACGAGCAGTACTTC; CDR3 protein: CASGFTGGSYEQYF
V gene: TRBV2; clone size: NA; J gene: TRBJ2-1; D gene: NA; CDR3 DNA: TGTGCCAGCAGCCCCGACATAACGAAAAGTGGTGAGCAGTTCTTC; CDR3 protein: CASSPDITKSGEQFF
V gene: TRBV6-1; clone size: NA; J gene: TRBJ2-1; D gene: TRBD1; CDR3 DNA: TGTGCCAGCAGTGAGATTCCGGGACAGAACTACAATGAGCAGTTCTTC; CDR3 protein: CASSEIPGQNYNEQFF
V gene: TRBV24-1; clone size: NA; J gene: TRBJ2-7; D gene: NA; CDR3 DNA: TGTGCCACCAGTGATAAGGGGCGGTTCGCCTACGAGCAGTACTTC; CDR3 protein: CATSDKGRFAYEQYF
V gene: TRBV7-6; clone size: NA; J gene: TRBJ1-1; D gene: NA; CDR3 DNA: TGTGCCAGCAGCTTAGTGGCGGGGGCGACCACTGAAGCTTTCTTT; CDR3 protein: CASSLVAGATTEAFF
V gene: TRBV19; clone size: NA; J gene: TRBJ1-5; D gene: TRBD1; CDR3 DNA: TGTGCCAGTAGTAGAGACAGGGGTCAGCCCCAGCATTTT; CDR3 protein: CASSRDRGQPQHF
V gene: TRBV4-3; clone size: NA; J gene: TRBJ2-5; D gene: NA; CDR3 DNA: TGCGCCAGCAGCAGGGACTTGCAAGAGACCCAGTACTTC; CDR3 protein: CASSRDLQETQYF
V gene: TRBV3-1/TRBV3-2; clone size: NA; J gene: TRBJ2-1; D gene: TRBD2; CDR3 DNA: TGTGCCAGCAGCCATGGTATTTCGCGGGGGGACAATGAGCAGTTCTTC; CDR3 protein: CASSHGISRGDNEQFF
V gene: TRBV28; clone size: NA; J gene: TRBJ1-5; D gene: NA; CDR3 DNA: TGTGCCAGCTCGGCTCCGGGGTATCAGCCCCAGCATTTT; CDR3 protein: CASSAPGYQPQHF
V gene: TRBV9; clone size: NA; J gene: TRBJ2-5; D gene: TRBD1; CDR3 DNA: TGTGCCAGCAGCGTGGGACAGGGTGGGAAGACCCAGTACTTC; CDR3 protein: CASSVGQGGKTQYF
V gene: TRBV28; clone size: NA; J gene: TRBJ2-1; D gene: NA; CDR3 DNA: TGTGCCAGCAGTTTCAGCGCGAGCTCCTACAATGAGCAGTTCTTC; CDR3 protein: CASSFSASSYNEQFF
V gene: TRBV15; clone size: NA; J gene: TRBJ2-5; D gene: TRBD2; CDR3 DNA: TGTGCCACCAGAAAAGGGGTCGGCCAGGGAGGGCAAGAGACCCAGTACTTC; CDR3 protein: CATRKGVGQGGQETQYF
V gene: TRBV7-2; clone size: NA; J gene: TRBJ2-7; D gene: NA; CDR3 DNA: TGTGCCAGCAGCGCGGGCCCCTACGAGCAGTACTTC; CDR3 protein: CASSAGPYEQYF
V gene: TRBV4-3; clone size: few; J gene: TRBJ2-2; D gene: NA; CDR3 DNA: TGCGCCAGCAGCCAAGATAGCGGCGGGGAGCTGTTTTTT; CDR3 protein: CASSQDSGGELFF
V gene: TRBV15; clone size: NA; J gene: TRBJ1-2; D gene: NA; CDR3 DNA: TGTGCCACCAGCAGAGATTCCGTCAGGAATAACTATGGCTACACCTTC; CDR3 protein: CATSRDSVRNNYGYTF
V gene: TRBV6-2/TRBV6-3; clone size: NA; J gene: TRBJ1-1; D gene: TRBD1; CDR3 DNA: TGTGCCAGCAGTTACTCATCTGGACAGGGTAAGAACACTGAAGCTTTCTTT; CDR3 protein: CASSYSSGQGKNTEAFF
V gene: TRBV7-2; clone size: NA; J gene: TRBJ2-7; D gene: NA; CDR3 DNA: TGTGCCAGCAGCTTAACGGGACTTGAATACGAGCAGTACTTC; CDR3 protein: CASSLTGLEYEQYF
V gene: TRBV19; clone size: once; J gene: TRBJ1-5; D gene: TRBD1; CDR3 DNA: TGTGCCAGTATTTCCAGGACAGGGCGTCAGAGTCAGCCCCAGCATTTT; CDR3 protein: CASISRTGRQSQPQHF
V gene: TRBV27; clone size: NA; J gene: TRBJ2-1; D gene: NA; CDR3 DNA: TGTGCCAGCGTCCCAATCGGGGGGCAATACAATGAGCAGTTCTTC; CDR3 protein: CASVPIGGQYNEQFF
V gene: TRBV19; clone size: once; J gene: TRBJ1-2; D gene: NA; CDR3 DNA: TGTGCCACCAGGGCAGGGAACTATGGCTACACCTTC; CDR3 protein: CATRAGNYGYTF
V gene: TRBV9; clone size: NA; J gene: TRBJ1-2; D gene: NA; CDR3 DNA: TGTGCCAGCAGCGCCAGATATAACTATGGCTACACCTTC; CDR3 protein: CASSARYNYGYTF
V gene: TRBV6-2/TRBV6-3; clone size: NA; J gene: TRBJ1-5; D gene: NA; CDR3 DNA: TGTGCCAGCAGTTACTCAGGCTCCCTAGCCCAGCATTTT; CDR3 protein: CASSYSGSLAQHF
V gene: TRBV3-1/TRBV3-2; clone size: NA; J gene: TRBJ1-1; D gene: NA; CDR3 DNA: TGTGCCAGCAGCCAAGATCTTAGGAGAAACACTGAAGCTTTCTTT; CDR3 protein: CASSQDLRRNTEAFF
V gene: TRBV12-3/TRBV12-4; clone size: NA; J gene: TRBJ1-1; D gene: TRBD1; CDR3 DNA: TGTGCCAGCGCAGGGGGCACTGAAGCTTTCTTT; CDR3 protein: CASAGGTEAFF
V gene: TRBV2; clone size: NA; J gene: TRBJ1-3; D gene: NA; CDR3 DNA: TGTGCCAGCAACATCGGCCTCGGGTCCTCCTCTGGAAACACCATATATTTT; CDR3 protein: CASNIGLGSSSGNTIYF
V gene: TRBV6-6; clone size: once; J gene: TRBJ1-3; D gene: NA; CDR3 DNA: TGTGCCAGCTACCAGGGGTCGGGAAACACCATATATTTT; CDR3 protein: CASYQGSGNTIYF
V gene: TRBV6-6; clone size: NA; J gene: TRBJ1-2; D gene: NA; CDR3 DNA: TGTGCCAGCAGTTATGACAGAGATAACTATGGCTACACCTTC; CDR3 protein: CASSYDRDNYGYTF
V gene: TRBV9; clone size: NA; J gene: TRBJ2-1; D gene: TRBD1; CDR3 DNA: TGTGCCAGCAGCTTCAGGGGGCGCTACAATGAGCAGTTCTTC; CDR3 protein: CASSFRGRYNEQFF
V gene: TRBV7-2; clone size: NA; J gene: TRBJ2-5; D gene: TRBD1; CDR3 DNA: TGTGCCAGCAGCTTAGGTGTGACAGGGGTCGAGACCCAGTACTTC; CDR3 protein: CASSLGVTGVETQYF
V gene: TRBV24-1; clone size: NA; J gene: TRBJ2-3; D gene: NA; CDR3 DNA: TGTGCCGTCGTGGCTGATCCATATACGCAGTATTTT; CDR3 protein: CAVVADPYTQYF
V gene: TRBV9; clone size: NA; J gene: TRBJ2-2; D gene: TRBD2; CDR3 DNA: TGTGCCAGCAGCCCTTACCCTCTAGCGGGGGAAAACACCGGGGAGCTGTTTTTT; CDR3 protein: CASSPYPLAGENTGELFF